Listed here are 18 T cell receptor beta chains from one sample, sequenced in a study of response to subunit inactivated influenza vaccine (dated by TCRdb to about 2018). The method behind the library was RT-PCR. The listed sequencing device is Illumina HiSeq 2500. TCRdb trimmed public reads at Q25 via fastp, called clones via MiXCR and kept in-frame beta chains. Each record represents a unique CDR3 protein, reported with the most common genes and DNA among its rows. The table for this sample lists roughly 760,000 distinct CDR3 sequences; about 20% of them were counted only once. The leading ten clones occupy roughly a tenth of the sample. The source material was PBMCs from blood, sampled roughly 5 days after vaccination. These receptors came from a middle-aged man who received an inactivated influenza vaccine. Donor details come from another sample of the same person, matched by shared clones.

The chain links TRBV6-2 or TRBV6-3 to TRBJ1-2, with D unclear. Germline values: CDR1 MNHEY, CDR2 SVGEGT. Trimming took 5 bases from V and 4 from J, leaving 11 bases between them. This CDR3 is 13 amino acids long. Here the CDR3 reads CASSQTTVYGYTF. DNA of the CDR3: TGTGCCAGCAGTCAAACGACGGTCTATGGCTACACCTTC.

J is TRBJ2-7 and V is TRBV20-1; D may be TRBD1 or TRBD2 (6 bases each). The CDR3 spans 15 residues. Germline lookup yields CDR1 DFQATT and CDR2 SNEGSKA (reference sequence). V lost 4 bases and J 7 bases, leaving 23 bases between the germline ends. CDR3: CSATRRGTLAGEQYF. CDR3 nucleotide sequence: TGCAGTGCTACCCGCCGGGGGACACTTGCGGGGGAGCAGTACTTC.

The chain has TRBV29-1 and TRBJ1-4, with TRBD1 matching 7 bases. This CDR3 contains 13 residues. Trimming removed 7 bases from V and 8 bases from J; junction bases left unmatched: 10. Per the germline V gene, CDR1 is SQVTM and CDR2 is ANQGSEA. The CDR3 nucleotides read TGCAGCGCTCAGACAGGGCTTAAGGAAAAACTGTTTTTT. It specifies CSAQTGLKEKLFF.

The CDR3 here is CASSRGGGGMNTEAFF. Here the CDR3 DNA reads TGTGCCAGCAGCCGCGGGGGAGGGGGGATGAACACTGAAGCTTTCTTT. The chain joins TRBV9 to TRBJ1-1, with D perhaps matching TRBD1 (6 bases). This CDR3 spans 16 amino acids. Trimming took off 4 bases at V and 0 bases at J, with 16 bases between the two ends. Germline CDR1 SGDLS, CDR2 YYNGEE.

J is TRBJ2-1 and V is TRBV11-2; 9 bases align to TRBD2. The CDR3 spans 19 residues. With V trimmed by 1 base and J by 7 bases, 17 bases remained unmatched. CDR1 SGHAT and CDR2 FQNNGV come from the germline V gene. CDR3 DNA sequence: TGTGCCAGCAGCTTAGTCGATCGTTCGGGACTAGCTAATCGTAATGAGCAGTTCTTC. This encodes CASSLVDRSGLANRNEQFF.

The chain recombines TRBV28 with TRBJ2-5; TRBD1 or TRBD2 may be the D gene (5 bases each). The CDR3 has 13 residues. The V end lost 6 bases, the J end lost 10 bases, and 18 bases lay between the germline ends. CDR1 and CDR2 (germline): MDHEN, SYDVKM. CDR3 residues: CASRLQGRFDQYF. In DNA, the CDR3 is TGTGCCAGCAGATTGCAGGGACGGTTTGACCAGTACTTC. Full variable domain (outside the CDR3, taken from reference TRBV28 and TRBJ2-5): DVKVTQSSRYLVKRTGEKVFLECVQDMDHENMFWYRQDPGLGLRLIYFSYDVKMKEKGDIPEGYSVSREKKERFSLILESASTNQTSMYLCASRLQGRFDQYFGPGTRLLVL.

CDR3: CASSTLLGYGGYEQYF. The CDR3, as DNA: TGTGCCAGCAGTACCCTACTAGGGTATGGTGGCTACGAGCAGTACTTC. V gene TRBV6-2 or TRBV6-3 combines with J gene TRBJ2-7; maybe TRBD2 (5 bases). Germline assignment: CDR1 MNHEY and CDR2 SVGEGT. The V end lost 5 bases, the J end lost 3 bases, and 20 bases lay between the germline ends. CDR3 length equals 16 residues.

In this sample, this clonotype turned up a few times. The chain combines TRBV24-1 with TRBJ2-5, with 8 bases identical to TRBD2. In germline, CDR1 is KGHDR, CDR2 SFDVKD. The CDR3 sequence is 13 residues long. Trimming cost V 7 bases and J 9 bases; bases outside gene matches: 9. The CDR3 loop is CATRGAGGGAQYF. The CDR3 nucleotides are TGTGCCACCAGGGGCGCGGGGGGTGGGGCCCAGTACTTC.

The chain carries TRBV6-1 and TRBJ2-3, with 8 nucleotides matching TRBD2. Germline lookup yields CDR1 MNHNS and CDR2 SASEGT. The CDR3 covers 16 residues. Unmatched junction bases numbered 16, after V lost 8 bases and J lost 6 bases. The CDR3, as DNA: TGTGCCAGCGGCACGGGGGGGCCCCAAATACGGGATACGCAGTATTTT. It translates to CASGTGGPQIRDTQYF.

The J gene is TRBJ2-2, the V gene TRBV11-1; 13 bases are shared with TRBD2. The CDR3 has 18 amino acids. J was trimmed by 4 bases and V by 5 bases; bases with no gene match: 10. Germline V gene lookup returns CDR1 SGHAT and CDR2 FQDESV (reference sequence). In DNA, the CDR3 is TGTGCCAGCAGCCCACTTAGGACTAGCGGGAGTGGCACCGGGGAGCTGTTTTTT. It is translated as CASSPLRTSGSGTGELFF.

This clonotype was found a few times. V gene TRBV6-1 combines with J gene TRBJ2-1, with 10 nucleotides matching TRBD2. Germline loops: CDR1 MNHNS, CDR2 SASEGT. V lost 8 bases to trimming and J lost 9 bases; unmatched junction nucleotides: 10. This CDR3 spans 14 amino acids. The CDR3 DNA is TGTGCCAGCTGGGGTCTAGCGGGAGAAGTTGAGCAGTTCTTC. Translating gives CASWGLAGEVEQFF.

This clonotype was recorded a few times. CDR3 coding DNA: TGTGCCAGCAGTTACGGGACAGCAAGCTCCTACGAGCAGTACTTC. It codes for CASSYGTASSYEQYF. The V call is TRBV6-5, the J call TRBJ2-7; the match to TRBD1 covers 7 bases. The V gene end was trimmed by 2 bases and the J gene end by 0 bases; junction bases not matched to a gene: 4. Germline CDR1 and CDR2: MNHEY and SVGAGI. This CDR3 contains 15 residues.

The chain is built from TRBV30 and TRBJ2-1; 10 bases align to TRBD2. CDR3 length equals 13 residues. V dropped 4 bases and J dropped 7; count of bases not matched to a gene: 4. CDR1 and CDR2 (germline): GTSNPN, SVGIG (reference sequence). The CDR3 is CAWTSGGINEQFF. DNA of the CDR3: TGTGCCTGGACTAGCGGGGGAATAAATGAGCAGTTCTTC.

This clonotype was counted only a few times. This rearrangement joins TRBV4-2 to TRBJ2-7; D may be TRBD2 (6 bases). CDR3 length: 15 residues. Trimming left V 1 base short and J 3 bases short, with 13 bases between. The V gene's germline CDR1 is LGHNA and CDR2 YNFKEQ. The chain's CDR3 is CASSQAYGSNYEQYF. CDR3 coding DNA: TGTGCCAGCAGCCAAGCGTACGGGAGCAACTACGAGCAGTACTTC.

The chain is built from TRBV20-1 and TRBJ2-3; 10 nucleotides agree with TRBD1. The CDR3 loop spans 16 amino acids. V gave up 4 bases and J gave up 0 bases; unmatched junction bases: 7. Per germline, CDR1 DFQATT and CDR2 SNEGSKA (reference sequence). In nucleotides, the CDR3 is TGCAGTGCTAACCGAGGGACAGGGGTTAGCACAGATACGCAGTATTTT. Translated: CSANRGTGVSTDTQYF.

This clonotype was seen a few times. The chain couples TRBV4-3 to TRBJ1-5; D gene uncertain. Deletions cut 0 bases from V and 0 bases from J, with 12 bases between. In germline, CDR1 is LGHNA, CDR2 YSLEER. The length of the CDR3 is 17 residues. CDR3 region: CASSQDRADYSNQPQHF. The CDR3 DNA sequence: TGCGCCAGCAGCCAAGATCGGGCAGACTATAGCAATCAGCCCCAGCATTTT.

This clonotype has a handful of counts. The chain has TRBV11-2 and TRBJ2-4, with D unclear. Looked up from germline, CDR1 is SGHAT and CDR2 is FQNNGV. Trimming pared 1 base from V and 4 bases from J, leaving 17 bases between. The CDR3 is 17 residues long. CDR3 region: CASSLVSSEITKNIQYF. The CDR3 DNA sequence: TGTGCCAGCAGCTTAGTTTCTTCCGAAATAACGAAAAACATTCAGTACTTC.

This clonotype has just a few counts. The gene calls are TRBV7-3 and TRBJ1-2, with D perhaps TRBD1 (5 bases). V lost 9 bases and J 6 bases, leaving 23 bases between the germline ends. The CDR3 length is 15 residues. Germline V gives CDR1 SGHTA, CDR2 FQGTGA. The CDR3 sequence: CARTSVAGRANGYTF. CDR3 bases: TGTGCCAGAACCTCCGTGGCAGGGAGGGCGAATGGCTACACCTTC.